This TCR beta chain came from a study of T cells after posttransplantation cyclophosphamide. The study's findings and limits: Donor-recipient repertoire similarity was low at 1-2 months, rising over year one. TRB clonality was highly associated with recipient CMV seropositivity and reactivation. Skin or GI-infiltrating T cells shared few TRB sequences with blood.

This clone was recorded once. Its antigen remains unidentified. Treatment was busulfan-fludarabine conditioning, a marrow graft, and cyclophosphamide on days +3 and +4. Using immunoSEQ multiplex PCR, the repertoire was profiled, and TCRdb retains in-frame clones only, with some absent. The sample consists of fewer than 25,000 clones, 80% to 90% of them appearing once. V shed 2 bases and J shed 6 bases, with 14 bases lying between them. Germline V gives CDR1 LGHNA, CDR2 YNFKEQ. This CDR3 comprises 14 residues. Sequenced here: PBMCs, sampled after allogeneic stem cell transplant with posttransplant cyclophosphamide. The sequence came from a female patient in her 30s who received an allogeneic stem cell transplant from an unrelated donor, was CMV-positive, and had no GVHD. Some T cells may have originated in the graft donor. The gene calls are TRBV4-2 and TRBJ2-7; D is perhaps TRBD1 (6 bases). In DNA, the CDR3 is TGTGCCAGCAGCCAATACACAGGGTACGGCGAGCAGTACTTC. Translated, it gives CASSQYTGYGEQYF.